This T cell receptor (beta chain) was captured by sequencing in a study of T cells in Graves' hyperthyroidism and ophthalmopathy. Study results and caveats: Ophthalmopathy prediction by the model preceded onset by a median approximately six months. Blood also carried most thyroid clonotypes expanded above 0.001.

V shed 5 bases and J 1 base; nucleotides not matched to a gene: 6. The CDR3 sequence is 15 residues long. Researchers took RNA transcripts and amplified the TCR beta CDR3 regions from them. First-round RT-PCR of the TCR CDR3 relied on the HTBI primer set. One entry per CDR3 protein results from TCRdb running MiXCR on the multiplex PCR reads. The table has about 380,000 distinct CDR3 sequences, approximately 17% seen once. Many counts were recorded for this clonotype. Its antigen is not known. Exclusion of a patient resulted from uncontrolled infection, other autoimmune disease, pregnancy or lactation. The PBMCs studied were ones that came from roughly 9.1 ml fresh peripheral blood.

This sequence was found in a man aged 18 to 29 with Graves' ophthalmopathy. This chain connects TRBV12-3 or TRBV12-4 to TRBJ2-3, with 7 nucleotides matching TRBD1. Sequenced sample: blood. The CDR3: CASSPRQGGTDTQYF. The CDR3, as DNA: TGTGCCAGCAGTCCCCGACAGGGCGGCACAGATACGCAGTATTTT.